These 25 T cell receptor beta chains share one sample of origin, sequenced in a study of tissue T cells after allogeneic stem cell transplantation. Stated time point: mouse harvest day 14 after allogeneic transplant. Tail vein injection delivered 10^7 T-cell-depleted bone marrow cells and 10^6 splenic CD5+ T cells. Assay used: immunoSEQ multiplex PCR; TCRdb lists only in-frame clones, some missing. The data contain roughly 4,700 clones, roughly 41% of them seen just once; the ten biggest clones take up 20% to 25%. The specimen sequenced was gut tissue. These receptors were taken from a female BALB/c mouse given C57BL/6 T cells with graft-versus-host disease after an allogeneic hematopoietic cell transplant.

This clone was detected once. Genes and germline come from the mouse. The CDR3 protein is CASSPQGGRNTLYF. The covered CDR3 bases are TGTGCCAGCTCTCCTCAGGGGGGGCGGAACACCTTGTAC. The J gene is TRBJ2-4, the V gene TRBV12-2, with D possibly TRBD2 on 8 matching bases. The missing CDR3 end, 1 residue past where the read stops, is filled in from the germline J gene. CDR1 is SGHLS, CDR2 HYDKME, per germline. The CDR3 consists of 14 residues. V was pared by 2 bases and J by 6 bases, with 14 bases between.

There are a few counts of this clone. The listed genes are named as in mouse. The read stops 1 residue short of the end of the CDR3; the missing end is completed from the germline J gene. The chain uses TRBV31 and TRBJ2-7; D possibly corresponds to TRBD2 (5 bases). There are 11 residues in the CDR3. V gave up 4 bases and J gave up 4 bases, with 8 bases separating them. Germline lookup yields CDR1 GKSSPN and CDR2 SITVG. The CDR3 DNA, read in part, is TGTGCCTGGACCCTGGGATATGAACAGTAC. It codes for CAWTLGYEQY. The full CDR3 sequence reads CAWTLGYEQYF.

As to this clone: Gene names denote mouse genes. Read coverage stops 1 residue before the CDR3 terminus; the germline J gene supplies the remainder. Other DNA sequences in the sample encode the same CDR3. V and J are TRBV20 and TRBJ2-1; 7 nucleotides agree with TRBD2. With V trimmed by 0 bases and J by 4 bases, 0 bases remained unmatched. The germline gives CDR1 GFQATS, CDR2 STVNSAI. The CDR3 loop spans 13 amino acids. CDR3 bases read: TGTGGTGCTAGGGACTGGGGGTATGCTGAGCAGTTC. Encoded protein: CGARDWGYAEQF. The whole CDR3 protein is CGARDWGYAEQFF.

Turning to this clone: Gene names are mouse gene names. The read ends 1 residue shy of where the CDR3 ends; the end is completed using the germline J gene. The chain employs TRBV12-2 and TRBJ1-1; 9 positions agree with TRBD1. The CDR3 contains 14 residues. Germline V gives CDR1 SGHLS, CDR2 HYDKME. J gave up 1 base and V 4 bases, and 3 bases lay outside the gene matches. CDR3 DNA, as far as it was read: TGTGCCAGCTCCACACAGGGGGCGAACACAGAAGTCTTC. Amino acids: CASSTQGANTEVF. The CDR3 in its entirety is CASSTQGANTEVFF.

With respect to this clone: The gene names here belong to mouse. Coverage ceases 1 residue before the CDR3 finishes, and the germline J gene fills in the end. The J gene is TRBJ2-4, the V gene TRBV15; D remains unclear. The CDR3 runs 10 residues. Between the trimmed V and J ends, which lost 6 bases and 6 bases, there was a span of 4 bases. The germline gives CDR1 SGHND, CDR2 FRSKSL. CDR3 amino acids: CASSTNTLYF. Incomplete CDR3 DNA: TGTGCCAGCAGCACCAACACCTTGTAC.

Details on this clone: Genes and germline come from the mouse. The sequenced fragment ends 1 residue before the CDR3 boundary, so the rest is inferred from the germline J gene. The V and J genes are TRBV26 and TRBJ1-3, with unresolved D. From germline, CDR1 is KGHPV and CDR2 FQNQEV (reference sequence). CDR3 length equals 15 residues. Between the trimmed V and J ends, which lost 3 bases and 0 bases, there was a span of 9 bases. The CDR3 spells CASSLEFNSGNTLYF. CDR3 DNA (partial): TGTGCCAGCAGTCTAGAGTTTAATTCTGGAAATACGCTCTAT.

Details on this clone: Gene names follow the mouse nomenclature. The CDR3 bases that were read are TGTGCCAGCAGTGACACTGGGGGGCGCTATGAACAGTAC. Translating it yields CASSDTGGRYEQY. The complete CDR3 reads CASSDTGGRYEQYF. The chain recombines TRBV13-3 with TRBJ2-7, with 9 bases identical to TRBD2. The read stops 1 residue short of the end of the CDR3; the missing end is completed from the germline J gene. The CDR3 covers 14 residues. After removal of 2 bases from V and 3 bases from J, the junction contained 3 bases not matched to a gene. The germline V gene encodes CDR1 NNHDY and CDR2 SYVADS.

This clone showed up just a few times. The germline and genes are mouse ones. Coverage ceases 1 residue before the CDR3 finishes, and the germline J gene fills in the end. The rearrangement uses TRBV26 and TRBJ2-5; 11 bases align to TRBD2. Germline assignment: CDR1 KGHPV and CDR2 FQNQEV (reference sequence). There are 15 residues in the CDR3. Trimming cost V 3 bases and J 2 bases; bases outside gene matches: 1. The CDR3 DNA, read in part, is TGTGCCAGCAGTCTCGGGACTGGGGGCCAAGACACCCAGTAC. Its protein is CASSLGTGGQDTQY. The whole CDR3 is CASSLGTGGQDTQYF.

This clone was seen a handful of times. Each gene name is a mouse one. The CDR3 is cut off 1 residue early in the read; its end comes from the germline J gene. The V call is TRBV12-2, the J call TRBJ2-5, with TRBD2 matching 9 bases. CDR3 length equals 15 residues. CDR1 is SGHLS and CDR2 is HYDKME in the germline V gene. The V gene end was trimmed by 2 bases and the J gene end by 6 bases; junction bases not matched to a gene: 8. The sequenced part of the CDR3 DNA is TGTGCCAGCTCTCCGTCCGACTGGGGGCGGGACACCCAGTAC. Translation: CASSPSDWGRDTQY. The whole CDR3 sequence reads CASSPSDWGRDTQYF.

In regard to this clone: Any gene name here is a mouse gene name. The observed sequence ends 1 residue before the CDR3 terminus, with the missing tail filled in from the germline J gene. V gene TRBV3 combines with J gene TRBJ1-1; D is undetermined. V lost 0 bases and J 0 bases, leaving 5 bases between the germline ends. Germline CDR1 and CDR2: SNHLY and FYNGKV (reference sequence). The length of the CDR3 is 14 residues. The CDR3: CASSLARPNTEVFF. The sequenced CDR3 bases are TGTGCCAGCAGCTTAGCCAGGCCAAACACAGAAGTCTTC.

This clone was seen a handful of times. Gene names denote mouse genes. The read halts 1 residue ahead of the CDR3 end, with the missing end drawn from the germline J gene. The chain has TRBV19 and TRBJ2-4; 8 positions agree with TRBD1. CDR1 is FNHDT, CDR2 SITEND, per germline (reference sequence). The CDR3 is 15 residues long. V trimming: 6 bases; J trimming: 2 bases; junction bases outside the gene matches: 8. Here the CDR3 reads CASTPQGADQNTLYF. The sequenced CDR3 bases are TGTGCCAGCACCCCGCAGGGGGCAGATCAAAACACCTTGTAC. Combining the CDR3 with reference TRBV19 and TRBJ2-4 gives the whole variable domain GGIITQTPKFLIGQEGQKLTLKCQQNFNHDTMYWYRQDSGKGLRLIYYSITENDLQKGDLSEGYDASREKKSSFSLTVTSAQKNEMAVFLCASTPQGADQNTLYFGAGTRLSVL.

Of note for this clone: Gene names and germline refer to mouse. The read ends 1 residue before the CDR3 terminus; that terminus is restored from the germline J gene. The chain couples TRBV13-3 to TRBJ2-4; perhaps TRBD1 as D (6 bases). The CDR3 is 13 amino acids. V lost 4 bases to trimming and J lost 2 bases, with 8 bases between them. The V gene's germline CDR1 is NNHDY and CDR2 SYVADS. The sequenced part of the CDR3 DNA is TGTGCCAGCAGTCCAGGGGATCAAAACACCTTGTAC. Translated, it gives CASSPGDQNTLY. The whole CDR3 reads CASSPGDQNTLYF.

On this clone: Mouse germline and gene names are used. The sequence runs out 1 residue before the end of the CDR3; the remainder is reconstructed from the germline J gene. V is TRBV26 and J is TRBJ1-6; a possible D gene is TRBD1 (5 bases). TRBJ1-6 is an ORF, with its function uncertain. The V end was cut by 4 bases, the J end by 4 bases, with 5 bases between. CDR3 size: 13 residues. Germline V gene lookup returns CDR1 KGHPV and CDR2 FQNQEV (reference sequence). Incomplete CDR3 DNA: TGTGCCAGCAGTCCAGGGTATAATTCGCCCCTCTAC. Translating gives CASSPGYNSPLY. The CDR3 reads in full as CASSPGYNSPLYF.

About this clone itself: Possible read error: a much larger clone is one base away. Gene names are the mouse ones. From the germline J gene comes the end of the CDR3, since the read stops 1 residue before it. V usage is TRBV24 and J usage is TRBJ1-3; the D is unclear. This CDR3 spans 13 amino acids. The V end lost 4 bases, the J end lost 0 bases, and 4 bases lay between the germline ends. Germline CDR1 is KGHTA and CDR2 is FRNEEI. Partial CDR3 DNA: TGTGCCAGCAGTCCGGATTCTGGAAATACGCTCTAT. Its translation: CASSPDSGNTLY. The entire CDR3 is CASSPDSGNTLYF.

Details on this clone: The gene names given are mouse names. CDR3 in amino acids: CTCSAHRVNTEVFF. The DNA read from the CDR3 is TGCACCTGCAGTGCCCACAGGGTAAACACAGAAGTCTTC. The chain couples TRBV1 to TRBJ1-1; TRBD1 is a possible D gene (6 bases). The CDR3 end falls 1 residue outside the read, so it is completed with the germline J gene. CDR1 NSQYPW and CDR2 LRSPGD come from the germline V gene (reference sequence). The CDR3 is 14 residues long. V shed 3 bases and J shed 1 base, with 9 bases lying between them.

Turning to this clone: Each gene name is a mouse one. The read is 1 residue too short to cover the CDR3 end, so that end is filled in from the germline J gene. The chain combines TRBV26 with TRBJ2-5; tentatively, D is TRBD1 (6 bases). CDR1 is KGHPV, CDR2 FQNQEV, per germline (reference sequence). This CDR3 spans 14 amino acids. V lost 4 bases to trimming and J lost 2 bases, with 10 bases between them. The covered CDR3 bases are TGTGCCAGCAGTCCTCGGGACATCCAAGACACCCAGTAC. This translates into CASSPRDIQDTQY. The whole CDR3 sequence reads CASSPRDIQDTQYF.

Comment on this clone: Each gene name is a mouse one. The read terminates 1 residue ahead of where the CDR3 ends, so the germline J gene completes it. The chain combines TRBV16 with TRBJ2-3; the D call may be TRBD1 or TRBD2 (5 bases each). V lost 1 base and J 0 bases, leaving 8 bases between the germline ends. Germline V gene data show CDR1 as SGHSA and CDR2 as FRNQAP. The CDR3 is made up of 15 amino acids. The covered CDR3 bases are TGTGCAAGCAGCTTAGGGGGGATCAGTGCAGAAACGCTGTAT. Encoded protein: CASSLGGISAETLY. The full CDR3 reads CASSLGGISAETLYF.

With regard to this clone: The junction differs from germline at one of its ends, possibly a read error. Gene names follow the mouse nomenclature. Read coverage stops 1 residue before the CDR3 terminus; the germline J gene supplies the remainder. The chain links TRBV5 to TRBJ2-5; the match to TRBD2 covers 10 bases. CDR3 length: 15 residues. Germline CDR1 is LGHNA and CDR2 is YNLKQL (reference sequence). CDR3 sequence reads: CASSPRDWGQGTQYF. CDR3 DNA, as far as it was read: TGTGCCAGCAGCCCCCGGGACTGGGGTCAAGGCACCCAGTAC.

With respect to this clone: These gene names are mouse names. The CDR3 extends 1 residue past the end of the read, so its final part is completed from the germline J gene. This chain uses TRBV12-2 with TRBJ2-5, with 7 bases matching TRBD1. This CDR3 is 13 amino acids long. After removal of 2 bases from V and 2 bases from J, the junction contained 0 bases not matched to a gene. Germline CDR1 is SGHLS and CDR2 is HYDKME. The part of the CDR3 DNA that was read is TGTGCCAGCTCTCGGGACAGCCAAGACACCCAGTAC. It translates to CASSRDSQDTQY. The CDR3, in full, reads CASSRDSQDTQYF. Together with reference TRBV12-2 and TRBJ2-5, the CDR3 gives the full variable domain: NSGVVQSPRYIIKGKGERSILKCIPISGHLSVAWYQQTQGQELKFFIQHYDKMERDKGNLPSRFSVQQFDDYHSEMNMSALELEDSAVYFCASSRDSQDTQYFGPGTRLLVL.

As regards this clone: Gene names follow the mouse nomenclature. The CDR3 end lies 1 residue beyond the end of the read and is filled in from the germline J gene. The genes are TRBV16 and TRBJ2-1, with 9 positions matching TRBD1. This CDR3 has 15 amino acids. The V and J ends lost 1 base and 9 bases, in that order; junction bases with no gene match: 7. Germline-derived CDR1 and CDR2 are SGHSA and FRNQAP. CDR3 DNA (partial): TGTGCAAGCAGCTTAGTCGGGACAGGGAGGGGTGAGCAGTTC. The encoded protein is CASSLVGTGRGEQF. The full CDR3 is CASSLVGTGRGEQFF.

This clone turned up a few times. Germline and genes here are mouse. The read ends 1 residue early relative to the CDR3; the germline J gene fills the gap. This rearrangement joins TRBV26 to TRBJ1-3; unclear D gene. The CDR3 is 15 residues long. The V end lost 2 bases, the J end lost 0 bases, and 8 bases lay between the germline ends. In germline, CDR1 is KGHPV, CDR2 FQNQEV (reference sequence). CDR3 DNA, as far as it was read: TGTGCCAGCAGTCTGCGGCAGCTTTCTGGAAATACGCTCTAT. Protein product: CASSLRQLSGNTLY. The whole CDR3 reads CASSLRQLSGNTLYF.

This clone is classed as medium-sized. Genes here carry mouse names. The CDR3 end falls 1 residue outside the read, so it is completed with the germline J gene. The chain links TRBV26 to TRBJ2-7; D gene unclear. V lost 2 bases and J lost 4, with 6 bases in between. The CDR3 totals 12 residues. The germline gives CDR1 KGHPV, CDR2 FQNQEV (reference sequence). Partial CDR3 DNA: TGTGCCAGCAGTCTGCAACAGTATGAACAGTAC. It codes for CASSLQQYEQY. The whole CDR3 protein reads CASSLQQYEQYF.

With regard to this clone: Mouse germline and gene names are used. The DNA ends 1 residue before the CDR3 does, and the rest of the CDR3 is filled in from the germline J gene. This sequence joins TRBV3 and TRBJ2-3; 9 bases are a match to TRBD2. V trimming: 4 bases; J trimming: 0 bases; junction bases outside the gene matches: 5. Germline V CDR1 and CDR2: SNHLY, FYNGKV (reference sequence). The CDR3 is made up of 16 amino acids. The covered CDR3 bases are TGTGCCAGCAGCTCCACTGGGGGGACTAGTGCAGAAACGCTGTAT. Residues: CASSSTGGTSAETLY. Given in full, the CDR3 is CASSSTGGTSAETLYF.

To note about this clone: Mouse gene names and germline throughout. The missing CDR3 end, 1 residue past where the read stops, is filled in from the germline J gene. The V gene is TRBV13-2, the J gene TRBJ2-2; D ambiguous. Trimming took off 0 bases at V and 0 bases at J, with 3 bases between the two ends. Germline V gene sequence: CDR1 NNHNN, CDR2 SYGAGS (reference sequence). This CDR3 comprises 14 residues. CDR3 sequence reads: CASGDDANTGQLYF. Partial CDR3 DNA: TGTGCCAGCGGTGATGATGCAAACACCGGGCAGCTCTAC.

To note about this clone: The listed genes are named as in mouse. The read terminates 1 residue before the CDR3 end, so the remaining end is supplied by the germline J gene. The rearrangement uses TRBV15 and TRBJ1-1; D uncertain. Looked up from germline, CDR1 is SGHND and CDR2 is FRSKSL. V gave up 1 base and J gave up 0 bases, with 6 bases separating them. CDR3 size: 14 residues. The CDR3 spells CASSLETSNTEVFF. The CDR3 DNA, read in part, is TGTGCCAGCAGTTTAGAAACATCAAACACAGAAGTCTTC.